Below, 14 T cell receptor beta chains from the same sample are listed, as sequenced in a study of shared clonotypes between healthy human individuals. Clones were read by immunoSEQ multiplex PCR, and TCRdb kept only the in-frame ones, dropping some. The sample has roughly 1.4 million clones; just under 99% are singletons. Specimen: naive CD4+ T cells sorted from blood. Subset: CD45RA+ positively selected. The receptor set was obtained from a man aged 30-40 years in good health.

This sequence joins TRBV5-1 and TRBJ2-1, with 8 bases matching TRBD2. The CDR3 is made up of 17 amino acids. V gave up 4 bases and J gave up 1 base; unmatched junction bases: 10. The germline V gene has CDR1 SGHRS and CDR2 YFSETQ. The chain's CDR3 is CASSVGLLAGSYNEQFF. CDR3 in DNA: TGCGCCAGCAGCGTGGGGCTTTTAGCGGGGTCCTACAATGAGCAGTTCTTC.

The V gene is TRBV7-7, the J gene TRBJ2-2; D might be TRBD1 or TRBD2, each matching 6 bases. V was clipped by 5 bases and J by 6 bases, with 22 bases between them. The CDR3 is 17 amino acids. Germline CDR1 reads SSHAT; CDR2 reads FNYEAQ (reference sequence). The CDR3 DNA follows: TGTGCCAGCAGCCCCCGGTTTTTGCAGGGGAGGCCCGGGGAGCTGTTTTTT. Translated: CASSPRFLQGRPGELFF.

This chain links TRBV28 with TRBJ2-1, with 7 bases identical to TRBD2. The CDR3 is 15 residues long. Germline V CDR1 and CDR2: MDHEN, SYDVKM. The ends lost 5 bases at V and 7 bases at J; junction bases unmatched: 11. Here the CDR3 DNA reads TGTGCCAGCAGTCGAAGAGCGGGATTCGTGAATGAGCAGTTCTTC. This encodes CASSRRAGFVNEQFF.

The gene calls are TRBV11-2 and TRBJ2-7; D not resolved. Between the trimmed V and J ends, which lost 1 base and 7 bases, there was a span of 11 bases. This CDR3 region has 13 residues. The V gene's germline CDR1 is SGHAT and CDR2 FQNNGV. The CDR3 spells CASSLGIILEQYF. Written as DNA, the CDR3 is TGTGCCAGCAGCTTAGGTATAATCTTGGAGCAGTACTTC. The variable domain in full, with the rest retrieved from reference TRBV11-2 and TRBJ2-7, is EAGVAQSPRYKIIEKRQSVAFWCNPISGHATLYWYQQILGQGPKLLIQFQNNGVVDDSQLPKDRFSAERLKGVDSTLKIQPAKLEDSAVYLCASSLGIILEQYFGPGTRLTVT.

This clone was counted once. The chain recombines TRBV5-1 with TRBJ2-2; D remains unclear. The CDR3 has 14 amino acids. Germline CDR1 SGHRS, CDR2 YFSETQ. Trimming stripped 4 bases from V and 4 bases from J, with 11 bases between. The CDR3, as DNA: TGCGCCAGCAGCCGTGAGACCCTCACCGGGGAGCTGTTTTTT. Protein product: CASSRETLTGELFF.

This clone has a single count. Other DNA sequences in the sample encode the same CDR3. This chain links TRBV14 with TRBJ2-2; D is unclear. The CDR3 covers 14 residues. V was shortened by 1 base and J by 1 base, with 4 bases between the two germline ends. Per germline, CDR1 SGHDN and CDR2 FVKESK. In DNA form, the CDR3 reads TGTGCCAGCAGCCAAGTGAGGAACACCGGGGAGCTGTTTTTT. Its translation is CASSQVRNTGELFF.

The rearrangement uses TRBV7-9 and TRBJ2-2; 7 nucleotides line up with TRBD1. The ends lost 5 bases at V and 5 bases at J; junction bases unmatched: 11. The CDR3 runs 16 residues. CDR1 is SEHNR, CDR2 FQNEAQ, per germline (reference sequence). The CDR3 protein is CASSANRGTGTGELFF. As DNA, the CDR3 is TGTGCCAGCAGCGCAAACAGGGGAACGGGTACCGGGGAGCTGTTTTTT.

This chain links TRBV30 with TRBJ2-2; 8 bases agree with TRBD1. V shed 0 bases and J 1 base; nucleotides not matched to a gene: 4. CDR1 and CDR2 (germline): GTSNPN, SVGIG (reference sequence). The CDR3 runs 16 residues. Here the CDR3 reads CAWSVRGTGNTGELFF. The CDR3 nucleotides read TGTGCCTGGAGTGTCCGCGGGACAGGGAACACCGGGGAGCTGTTTTTT.

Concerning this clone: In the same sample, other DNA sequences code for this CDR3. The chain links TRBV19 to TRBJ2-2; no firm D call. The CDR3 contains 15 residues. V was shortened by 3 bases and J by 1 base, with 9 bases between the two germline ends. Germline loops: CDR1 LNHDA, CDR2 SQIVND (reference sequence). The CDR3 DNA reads TGTGCCAGTAGTATCCTGGCAGGGAACACCGGGGAGCTGTTTTTT. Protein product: CASSILAGNTGELFF.

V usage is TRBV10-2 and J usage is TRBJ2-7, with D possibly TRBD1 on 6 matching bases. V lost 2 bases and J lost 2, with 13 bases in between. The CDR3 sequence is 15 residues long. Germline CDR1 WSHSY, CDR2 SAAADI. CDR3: CASSEPGDKTYEQYF. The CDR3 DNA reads TGCGCCAGCAGTGAGCCCGGGGACAAAACCTACGAGCAGTACTTC.

The CDR3 loop reads CASSPIAGVSTDTQYF. In nucleotides, the CDR3 is TGTGCCAGCAGTCCTATAGCGGGAGTTTCCACAGATACGCAGTATTTT. V usage is TRBV7-6 and J usage is TRBJ2-3; 9 nucleotides agree with TRBD2. Germline CDR1 and CDR2: SGHVS and FNYEAQ. V gave up 6 bases and J gave up 2 bases; unmatched junction bases: 9. CDR3 size: 16 residues.

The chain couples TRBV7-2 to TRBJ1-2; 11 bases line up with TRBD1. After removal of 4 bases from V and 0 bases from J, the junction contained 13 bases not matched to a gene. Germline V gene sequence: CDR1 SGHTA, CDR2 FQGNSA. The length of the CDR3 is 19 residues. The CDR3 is CASSYRPGQGDPPNYGYTF. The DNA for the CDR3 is TGTGCCAGCAGCTACCGTCCGGGACAGGGGGATCCCCCTAACTATGGCTACACCTTC.

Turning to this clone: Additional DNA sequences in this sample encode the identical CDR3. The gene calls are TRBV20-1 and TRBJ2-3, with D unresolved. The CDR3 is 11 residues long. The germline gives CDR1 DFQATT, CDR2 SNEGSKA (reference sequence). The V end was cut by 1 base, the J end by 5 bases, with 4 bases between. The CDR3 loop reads CSARAGDTQYF. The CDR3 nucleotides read TGCAGTGCTAGAGCGGGAGATACGCAGTATTTT.

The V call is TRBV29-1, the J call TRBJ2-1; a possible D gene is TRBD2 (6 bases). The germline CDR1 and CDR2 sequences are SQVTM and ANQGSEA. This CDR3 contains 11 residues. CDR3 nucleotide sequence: TGCCGCGGGGCCTCCTACAATGAGCAGTTCTTC. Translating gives CRGASYNEQFF.